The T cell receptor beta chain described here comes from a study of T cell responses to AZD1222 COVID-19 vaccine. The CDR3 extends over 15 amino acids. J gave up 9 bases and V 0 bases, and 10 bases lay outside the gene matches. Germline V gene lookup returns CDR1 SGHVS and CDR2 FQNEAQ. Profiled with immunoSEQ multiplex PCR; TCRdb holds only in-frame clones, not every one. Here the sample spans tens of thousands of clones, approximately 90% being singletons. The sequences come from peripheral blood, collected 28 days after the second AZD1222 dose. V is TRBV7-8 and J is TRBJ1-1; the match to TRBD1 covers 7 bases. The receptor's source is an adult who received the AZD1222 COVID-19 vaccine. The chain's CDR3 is CASSLASEAGGKAFF. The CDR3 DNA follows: TGTGCCAGCAGCTTAGCATCCGAGGCAGGGGGTAAAGCTTTCTTT.